The rows below give T cell receptor beta chains drawn from one sample of a study of blood T cell repertoires in COVID-19. TCRdb's copy holds only in-frame clones and misses some; the assay was immunoSEQ multiplex PCR. The sample lists roughly 240,000 clones, approximately 86% occurring once. The sample comprised peripheral blood. Receptors were obtained from a woman in her twenties or thirties who had recovered from COVID-19. Each CDR3 is given with its conserved first and last residue. The D gene is left open where the match is weak. Clone size is stated in some rows and not others, as once, few, many or a class when expanded.

TRBD1	TRBV2	NA	TRBJ1-6	TGTGCCAGCTCTCAACCGGGACAGGTCGATTCACCCCTCCACTTT	CASSQPGQVDSPLHF
NA	TRBV29-1	NA	TRBJ1-1	TGCAGCGCTATAGAGGGTAGTAAGAACACTGAAGCTTTCTTT	CSAIEGSKNTEAFF
TRBD1	TRBV5-1	NA	TRBJ1-4	TGCGCCAGCAGCTTGAAGCGCCCGCAGGGGGCGGGAGCTAATGAAAAACTGTTTTTT	CASSLKRPQGAGANEKLFF
TRBD1	TRBV6-5	NA	TRBJ1-2	TGTGCCAGCAGTTACTCTCGACAGGGGGCAGTGTATGGCTACACCTTC	CASSYSRQGAVYGYTF
NA	TRBV15	once	TRBJ2-2	TGTGCCACCAGCAGAGGGGCTGCCTACACCGGGGAGCTGTTTTTT	CATSRGAAYTGELFF
TRBD1	TRBV5-6	NA	TRBJ1-4	TGTGCCAGCAGTAAAAGGGGGCCGGCCGAAAAACTGTTTTTT	CASSKRGPAEKLFF
NA	TRBV6-1	NA	TRBJ2-5	TGTGCCAGCAGTGAAAATTGGCGGACTGGGACCCAGTACTTC	CASSENWRTGTQYF
NA	TRBV4-1	once	TRBJ2-7	TGCGCCAGCAGCCAAGAGTGGACAGCGCGATCCTACGAGCAGTACTTC	CASSQEWTARSYEQYF
TRBD1	TRBV19	NA	TRBJ1-4	TGTGCCAGTAGTCGGGACAGGGGAAAGGAAAAACTGTTTTTT	CASSRDRGKEKLFF
TRBD1	TRBV4-2	NA	TRBJ1-2	TGTGCCAGCAGCCAAGGGCTTTCTGACAGGGCCATCTATGGCTACACCTTC	CASSQGLSDRAIYGYTF
TRBD2	TRBV2	NA	TRBJ2-3	TGTGCCAGCAGTGCAGCTGCGGGGGACCGGATTATCACAGATACGCAGTATTTT	CASSAAAGDRIITDTQYF
NA	TRBV2	NA	TRBJ2-3	TGTGCCAGCAGTGACAGGGGAAACACAGATACGCAGTATTTT	CASSDRGNTDTQYF
NA	TRBV6-5	NA	TRBJ1-5	TGTGCCAGCAGTACCCTCGGAGGAGGGGATACGCCCCAGCATTTT	CASSTLGGGDTPQHF
NA	TRBV19	NA	TRBJ1-2	TGTGCCAGCGGCCTGGTCACGACTCTCCCTAACTATGGCTACACCTTC	CASGLVTTLPNYGYTF
TRBD1	TRBV15	few	TRBJ1-5	TGTGCCACCAGCAGTGGCGGGACAGGGAGGAATCAGCCCCAGCATTTT	CATSSGGTGRNQPQHF
NA	TRBV12-3/TRBV12-4	NA	TRBJ1-2	TGTGCCAGCAGTTTGGGGGGATCCTATGGCTACACCTTC	CASSLGGSYGYTF
NA	TRBV30	NA	TRBJ2-3	TGTGCCTGGAGTTCCGGCACAGATACGCAGTATTTT	CAWSSGTDTQYF
TRBD2	TRBV5-5	NA	TRBJ2-1	TGTGCCAGCAGCTTGGGATGGAGCGGGGTGACCTACAATGAGCAGTTCTTC	CASSLGWSGVTYNEQFF
TRBD2	TRBV7-6	NA	TRBJ2-7	TGTGCCAGCAGCTTCGGGACTAGGTTCGACGAGCAGTACTTC	CASSFGTRFDEQYF
NA	TRBV4-3	NA	TRBJ2-2	TGCGCCAGCAGCCAACTAACTGGACAGATCCGGGCCGGGGAGCTGTTTTTT	CASSQLTGQIRAGELFF
NA	TRBV2	NA	TRBJ1-1	TGTGCCAGCAGCGTTACAGGGCCAACTGAAGCTTTCTTT	CASSVTGPTEAFF
TRBD2	TRBV19	NA	TRBJ2-3	TGTGCCAGTAGGTCTAGCGGGGGGGCTAGCACAGATACGCAGTATTTT	CASRSSGGASTDTQYF
NA	TRBV30	NA	TRBJ2-1	TGTGCCTGGAGTGTGGGCCATGAGCAGTTCTTC	CAWSVGHEQFF
NA	TRBV6-2/TRBV6-3	NA	TRBJ2-7	TGTGCCAGCAGTTTGTCACGACGGGGAGAGCAGTACTTC	CASSLSRRGEQYF
NA	TRBV20-1	NA	TRBJ1-2	TGCAGTGCTAGTCCAGGGCCTGGCTATGGCTACACCTTC	CSASPGPGYGYTF
NA	TRBV4-1	NA	TRBJ1-2	TGCGCCAGCAGCACCGGGGTGGGGGGGCGTCATGGCTACACCTTC	CASSTGVGGRHGYTF
NA	TRBV5-6	NA	TRBJ1-3	TGTGCCAGCACCGGGTGGCCGCGAGGAAACACCATATATTTT	CASTGWPRGNTIYF
TRBD1	TRBV4-1	NA	TRBJ1-6	TGCGCCAGCAGCCCGGGACAGGATAATTCACCCCTCCACTTT	CASSPGQDNSPLHF
TRBD1	TRBV2	NA	TRBJ1-2	TGTGCCAGCAGTGAAGGGGCAGGGGGCGGCTATGGCTACACCTTC	CASSEGAGGGYGYTF
NA	TRBV21-1	NA	TRBJ2-3	TGTGCCAGCAGCAAAGCGCTTACAGGCCTGAGAGATACGCAGTATTTT	CASSKALTGLRDTQYF
TRBD2	TRBV5-1	NA	TRBJ2-1	TGCGCCAGCAGCTCCCAAGGACTAGCGGGGGGTTCCAATGAGCAGTTCTTC	CASSSQGLAGGSNEQFF
TRBD1	TRBV12-3/TRBV12-4	NA	TRBJ1-2	TGTGCCAGCAGTTTGGACAGGGCGGGTGGCTACACCTTC	CASSLDRAGGYTF
NA	TRBV12-5	NA	TRBJ2-1	TGTGCTAGTGGCGCTGGACACAACTCCTACAATGAGCAGTTCTTC	CASGAGHNSYNEQFF
NA	TRBV7-2	few	TRBJ2-5	TGTGCCAGCAGCCCAGGGGCGGGTGAGACCCAGTACTTC	CASSPGAGETQYF
TRBD1	TRBV7-6	NA	TRBJ2-1	TGTGCCAGCAGCTTGCTCTTGGGACAGCCGTACAATGAGCAGTTCTTC	CASSLLLGQPYNEQFF
TRBD1	TRBV5-1	NA	TRBJ2-2	TGCGCCAGCAGCCTCATAGGACAGGGGAGCACCGGGGAGCTGTTTTTT	CASSLIGQGSTGELFF
NA	TRBV3-1/TRBV3-2	NA	TRBJ2-7	TGTGCCAGCAGCCAAGATACGGTAACAGGAATGTACGAGCAGTACTTC	CASSQDTVTGMYEQYF
TRBD2	TRBV18	NA	TRBJ2-5	TGTGCCAGCCGAACCGGCGGGGGGGTCCAAGAGACCCAGTACTTC	CASRTGGGVQETQYF
TRBD2	TRBV5-6	NA	TRBJ2-3	TGTGCCAGCAGCGCCTTTAGCGGGGGGGCCGGGACAGATACGCAGTATTTT	CASSAFSGGAGTDTQYF
TRBD2	TRBV7-2	NA	TRBJ2-1	TGTGCCAGCAGCTTAGTAGGAACTAGCGGGAAATACAATGAGCAGTTCTTC	CASSLVGTSGKYNEQFF
TRBD1	TRBV5-6	NA	TRBJ1-4	TGTGCCAGCAGCCCGACGACAGGGTTTGGCGAAAAACTGTTTTTT	CASSPTTGFGEKLFF
NA	TRBV11-2	NA	TRBJ1-1	TGTGCCAGCAGCTTAGGCGTTTTGAACACTGAAGCTTTCTTT	CASSLGVLNTEAFF
TRBD2	TRBV5-1	NA	TRBJ2-1	TGCGCCAGCAGCCTAGCGGTGATAAATGAGCAGTTCTTC	CASSLAVINEQFF
TRBD1	TRBV3-1/TRBV3-2	once	TRBJ1-2	TGTGCCAGCAGCCAACCTGCAGGGGGCAACTATGGCTACACCTTC	CASSQPAGGNYGYTF
NA	TRBV14	NA	TRBJ1-2	TGTGCCAGCAGCCAAGATCAGGTCAGCTACTATGGCTACACCTTC	CASSQDQVSYYGYTF
TRBD1	TRBV9	NA	TRBJ2-7	TGTGCCAGCAGCGTAGGAGGGACAGGGATATCCTACGAGCAGTACTTC	CASSVGGTGISYEQYF
TRBD2	TRBV5-6	once	TRBJ2-7	TGTGCCAGCAGCGTCAGACTAGCGGGGGGCATAGCGTACGAGCAGTACTTC	CASSVRLAGGIAYEQYF
NA	TRBV5-1	NA	TRBJ1-2	TGCGCCAGCAGCTTCTCAGCTAACTATGGCTACACCTTC	CASSFSANYGYTF
TRBD2	TRBV5-1	NA	TRBJ2-2	TGCGCCAGCAGCTTGGTGAGGAGCGGGGGGGCGGCGTCCCTTTACACCGGGGAGCTGTTTTTT	CASSLVRSGGAASLYTGELFF
TRBD1	TRBV13	NA	TRBJ1-3	TGTGCCAGCAGCACCCGGGGACAGGGGGCTGGAAACACCATATATTTT	CASSTRGQGAGNTIYF
TRBD2	TRBV29-1	once	TRBJ2-5	TGCAGCGTTGAAGGACGACTAGCGGGGGGGAAAGAGACCCAGTACTTC	CSVEGRLAGGKETQYF
TRBD1	TRBV30	few	TRBJ1-5	TGTGCCTGGAGTAAGACAGGGGATGATCAGCCCCAGCATTTT	CAWSKTGDDQPQHF
TRBD1	TRBV27	NA	TRBJ1-1	TGTGCCAGCAGTTTTGAGGCTCCCGGGACAGAAATTTTGGGCACTGAAGCTTTCTTT	CASSFEAPGTEILGTEAFF
TRBD1	TRBV19	NA	TRBJ1-2	TGTGCCAGTAGTATCACCGGACAGGGTCCTAACTATGGCTACACCTTC	CASSITGQGPNYGYTF
TRBD2	TRBV20-1	NA	TRBJ2-1	TGCAGTGCTAGTGAAACCCAGGCGGGGGGGCCTGGTTATGAGCAGTTCTTC	CSASETQAGGPGYEQFF